The present T cell receptor beta chain was sequenced within a study of T cell changes during pregnancy in multiple sclerosis. Germline V gene sequence: CDR1 KGHSH, CDR2 LQKENI. V lost 3 bases and J 3 bases, leaving 5 bases between the germline ends. The CDR3 sequence is 13 residues long. Assay: immunoSEQ multiplex PCR; the TCRdb copy retains only in-frame clones and omits some. The profile shows tens of thousands of clones, approximately 90% of them singletons. The rearrangement uses TRBV18 and TRBJ2-2; unclear D gene. This material consisted of CD4+ T cells from peripheral blood mononuclear cells, taken before pregnancy. The source is a female donor with multiple sclerosis, enrolled in a pregnancy study. The CDR3 region has the DNA TGTGCCAGCTCACCCGAGTACACCGGGGAGCTGTTTTTT. It encodes CASSPEYTGELFF.